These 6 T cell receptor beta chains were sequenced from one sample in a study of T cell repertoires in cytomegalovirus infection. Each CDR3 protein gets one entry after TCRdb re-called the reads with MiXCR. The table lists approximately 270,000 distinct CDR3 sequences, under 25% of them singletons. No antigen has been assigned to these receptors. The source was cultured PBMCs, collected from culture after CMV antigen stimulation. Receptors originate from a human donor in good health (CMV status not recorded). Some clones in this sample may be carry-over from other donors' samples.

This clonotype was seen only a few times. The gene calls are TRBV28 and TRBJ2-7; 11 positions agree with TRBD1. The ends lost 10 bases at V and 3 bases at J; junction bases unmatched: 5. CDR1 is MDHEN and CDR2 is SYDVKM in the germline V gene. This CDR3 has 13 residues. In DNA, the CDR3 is TGTGCCATCACCGGGACAGGGGGCTACGAGCAGTACTTC. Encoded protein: CAITGTGGYEQYF.

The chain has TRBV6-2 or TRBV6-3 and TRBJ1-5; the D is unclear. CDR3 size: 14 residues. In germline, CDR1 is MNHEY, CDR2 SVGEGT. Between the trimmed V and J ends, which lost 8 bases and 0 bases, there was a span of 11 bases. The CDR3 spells CASCLRLSNQPQHF. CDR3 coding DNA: TGTGCCAGCTGCCTTCGACTTAGCAATCAGCCCCAGCATTTT.

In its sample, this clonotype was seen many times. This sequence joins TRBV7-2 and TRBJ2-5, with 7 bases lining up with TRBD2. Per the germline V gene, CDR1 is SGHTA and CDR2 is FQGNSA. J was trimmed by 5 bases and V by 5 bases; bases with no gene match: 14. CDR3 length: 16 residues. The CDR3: CASSLRAGSLRETQYF. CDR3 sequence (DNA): TGTGCCAGCAGCCTAAGAGCGGGAAGCCTCCGGGAGACCCAGTACTTC.

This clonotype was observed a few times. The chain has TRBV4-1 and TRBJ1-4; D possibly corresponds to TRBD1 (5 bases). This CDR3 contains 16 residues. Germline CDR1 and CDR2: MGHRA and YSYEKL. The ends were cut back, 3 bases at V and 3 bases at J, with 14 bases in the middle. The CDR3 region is CASSQSETEANEKLFF. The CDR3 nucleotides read TGCGCCAGCAGCCAGTCAGAGACAGAAGCTAATGAAAAACTGTTTTTT.

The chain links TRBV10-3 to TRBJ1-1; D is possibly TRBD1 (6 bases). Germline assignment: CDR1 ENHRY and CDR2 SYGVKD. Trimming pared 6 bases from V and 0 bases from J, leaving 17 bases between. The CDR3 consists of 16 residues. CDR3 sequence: CAIRTGQAGLNTEAFF. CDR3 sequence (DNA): TGTGCCATCAGGACAGGACAAGCCGGACTGAACACTGAAGCTTTCTTT.

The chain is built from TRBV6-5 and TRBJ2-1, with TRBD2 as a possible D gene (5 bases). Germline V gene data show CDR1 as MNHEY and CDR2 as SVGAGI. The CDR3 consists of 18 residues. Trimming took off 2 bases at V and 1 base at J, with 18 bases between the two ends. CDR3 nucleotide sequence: TGTGCCAGCAGTTACGGCGGAGGCGGAGGTGGGTCCTACAATGAGCAGTTCTTC. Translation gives CASSYGGGGGGSYNEQFF.